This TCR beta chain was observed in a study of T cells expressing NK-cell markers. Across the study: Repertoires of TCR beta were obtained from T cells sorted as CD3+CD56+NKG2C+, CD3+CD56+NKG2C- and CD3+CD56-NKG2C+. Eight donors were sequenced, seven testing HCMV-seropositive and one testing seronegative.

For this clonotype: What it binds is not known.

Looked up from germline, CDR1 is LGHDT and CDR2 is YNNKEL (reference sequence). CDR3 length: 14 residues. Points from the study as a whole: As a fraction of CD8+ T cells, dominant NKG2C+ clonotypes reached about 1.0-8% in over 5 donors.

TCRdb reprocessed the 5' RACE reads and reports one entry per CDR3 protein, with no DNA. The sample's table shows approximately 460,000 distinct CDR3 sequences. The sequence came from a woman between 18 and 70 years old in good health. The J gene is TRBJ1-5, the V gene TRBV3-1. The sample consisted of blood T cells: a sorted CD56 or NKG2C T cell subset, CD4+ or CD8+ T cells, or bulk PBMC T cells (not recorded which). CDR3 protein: CASSQVVMGQPQHF. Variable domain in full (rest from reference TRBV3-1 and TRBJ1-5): DTAVSQTPKYLVTQMGNDKSIKCEQNLGHDTMYWYKQDSKKFLKIMFSYNNKELIINETVPNRFSPKSPDKAHLNLHINSLELGDSAVYFCASSQVVMGQPQHFGDGTRLSIL.